These 9 T cell receptor beta chains originate from one sample sequenced in a study of blood T cell repertoires in COVID-19. The assay was immunoSEQ multiplex PCR, and TCRdb's table has in-frame clones only and misses some. The sample consists of around 180,000 clones, about 85% of them appearing once. The sequenced sample was peripheral blood. Every receptor here comes from an older man with active or convalescent COVID-19.

V gene TRBV19 combines with J gene TRBJ2-5; 7 bases line up with TRBD1. This CDR3 spans 18 amino acids. The junction had 20 bases not matched to a gene; V was cut back by 4 bases and J by 6 bases. CDR1 is LNHDA, CDR2 SQIVND, per germline (reference sequence). The CDR3 spells CASSSLISTGMAIKTQYF. CDR3 bases: TGTGCCAGTAGTAGCCTCATTTCGACAGGGATGGCGATAAAGACCCAGTACTTC. The full variable domain, in which reference TRBV19 and TRBJ2-5 provide the parts outside the CDR3, is DGGITQSPKYLFRKEGQNVTLSCEQNLNHDAMYWYRQDPGQGLRLIYYSQIVNDFQKGDIAEGYSVSREKKESFPLTVTSAQKNPTAFYLCASSSLISTGMAIKTQYFGPGTRLLVL.

The rearrangement joins TRBV4-3 to TRBJ2-3; 11 bases are a match to TRBD2. From germline, CDR1 is LGHNA and CDR2 YSLEER. Germline trimming cut 0 bases from V and 3 bases from J; bases unmatched to any gene: 5. The CDR3 extends over 17 amino acids. The CDR3 loop is CASSQEASGRNTDTQYF. In DNA form, the CDR3 reads TGCGCCAGCAGCCAAGAGGCTAGCGGGAGGAATACAGATACGCAGTATTTT.

The count of this clone is one. This sample also contains other DNA sequences that code for the same CDR3. The CDR3, as DNA: TGTGCCAGCAGCCCGGGTGGGAATGAGCAGTTCTTC. This sequence encodes CASSPGGNEQFF. V and J are TRBV7-9 and TRBJ2-1; no firm D call. From germline, CDR1 is SEHNR and CDR2 FQNEAQ (reference sequence). The length of the CDR3 is 12 residues. Trimming took off 5 bases at V and 7 bases at J, with 9 bases between the two ends. The full variable domain, rest sourced from reference TRBV7-9 and TRBJ2-1, is DTGVSQNPRHKITKRGQNVTFRCDPISEHNRLYWYRQTLGQGPEFLTYFQNEAQLEKSRLLSDRFSAERPKGSFSTLEIQRTEQGDSAMYLCASSPGGNEQFFGPGTRLTVL.

J is TRBJ1-1 and V is TRBV6-2 or TRBV6-3, with TRBD1 matching over 8 bases. The CDR3 has 15 residues. Germline V CDR1 and CDR2: MNHEY, SVGEGT. V was clipped by 6 bases and J by 7 bases; unmatched bases: 13. In DNA, the CDR3 is TGTGCCAGCAGCTCCCCCGGGACAGGAATTGGTGAAGCTTTCTTT. It specifies CASSSPGTGIGEAFF.

This rearrangement joins TRBV6-5 to TRBJ2-7; TRBD1 might be the D (5 bases). The CDR3 is 15 amino acids. Trimming left V 7 bases short and J 2 bases short, with 18 bases between. Germline V gives CDR1 MNHEY, CDR2 SVGAGI. CDR3 in DNA: TGTGCCAGCACCTTAGGACAACCAACGACCTACGAGCAGTACTTC. This encodes CASTLGQPTTYEQYF.

V usage is TRBV4-1 and J usage is TRBJ1-5, with 7 positions matching TRBD1. The V and J ends lost 1 base and 3 bases, in that order; junction bases with no gene match: 6. The CDR3 covers 16 residues. CDR1 is MGHRA and CDR2 is YSYEKL in the germline V gene. The CDR3 DNA follows: TGCGCCAGCAGCCAAGTCCCTACAGGGGACAATCAGCCCCAGCATTTT. Amino acids: CASSQVPTGDNQPQHF.

V and J are TRBV5-1 and TRBJ1-6; tentatively, D is TRBD1 (6 bases). The CDR3 has 14 amino acids. The V gene's germline CDR1 is SGHRS and CDR2 YFSETQ. V lost 4 bases to trimming and J lost 7 bases, with 12 bases between them. The CDR3 loop reads CASSDGQPNSPLHF. CDR3 nucleotides: TGCGCCAGCAGCGATGGACAGCCGAATTCACCCCTCCACTTT. Combining the CDR3 with reference TRBV5-1 and TRBJ1-6 gives the whole variable domain KAGVTQTPRYLIKTRGQQVTLSCSPISGHRSVSWYQQTPGQGLQFLFEYFSETQRNKGNFPGRFSGRQFSNSRSEMNVSTLELGDSALYLCASSDGQPNSPLHFGNGTRLTVT.

The chain is built from TRBV6-5 and TRBJ2-2; D unresolved. V was pared by 7 bases and J by 6 bases, with 15 bases between. CDR1 MNHEY and CDR2 SVGAGI come from the germline V gene. This CDR3 comprises 14 residues. DNA for the CDR3: TGTGCCAGCACCAAACGGGTCGTCTCCGGGGAGCTGTTTTTT. Its protein product is CASTKRVVSGELFF.

V gene TRBV7-2 combines with J gene TRBJ1-2; D is unresolved. The CDR3 has 13 residues. Germline values: CDR1 SGHTA, CDR2 FQGNSA. Trimming cost V 1 base and J 4 bases, with 7 bases left between them. The DNA of the CDR3 is TGTGCCAGCAGCTTAGAGGGAGCCTATGGCTACACCTTC. It is translated as CASSLEGAYGYTF.